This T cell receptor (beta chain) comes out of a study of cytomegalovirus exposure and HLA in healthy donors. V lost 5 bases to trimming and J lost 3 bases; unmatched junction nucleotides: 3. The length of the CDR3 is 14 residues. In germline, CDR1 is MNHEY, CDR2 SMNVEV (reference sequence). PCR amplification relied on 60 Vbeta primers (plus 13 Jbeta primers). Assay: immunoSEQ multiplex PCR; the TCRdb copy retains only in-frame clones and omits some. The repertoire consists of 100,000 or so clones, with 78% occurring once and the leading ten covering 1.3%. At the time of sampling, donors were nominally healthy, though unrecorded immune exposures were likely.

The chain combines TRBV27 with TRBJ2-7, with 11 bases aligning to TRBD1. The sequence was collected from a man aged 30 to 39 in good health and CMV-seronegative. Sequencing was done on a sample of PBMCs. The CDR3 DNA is TGTGCCAGCAGTCGGACAGGGGGCGTCTACGAGCAGTACTTC. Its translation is CASSRTGGVYEQYF.